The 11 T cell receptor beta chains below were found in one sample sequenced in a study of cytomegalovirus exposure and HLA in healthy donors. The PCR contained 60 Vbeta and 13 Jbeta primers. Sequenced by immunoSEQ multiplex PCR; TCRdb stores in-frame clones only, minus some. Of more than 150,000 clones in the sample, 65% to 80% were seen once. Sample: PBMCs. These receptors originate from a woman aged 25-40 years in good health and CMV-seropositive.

Written as DNA, the CDR3 is TGTGCCAGCAGCAGGACAGGGGGTGGTGAGCAGTACTTC. Translated, it gives CASSRTGGGEQYF. The chain uses TRBV7-6 and TRBJ2-7; the match to TRBD1 covers 10 bases. From germline, CDR1 is SGHVS and CDR2 FNYEAQ. With V trimmed by 5 bases and J by 7 bases, 5 bases remained unmatched. The CDR3 is 13 amino acids.

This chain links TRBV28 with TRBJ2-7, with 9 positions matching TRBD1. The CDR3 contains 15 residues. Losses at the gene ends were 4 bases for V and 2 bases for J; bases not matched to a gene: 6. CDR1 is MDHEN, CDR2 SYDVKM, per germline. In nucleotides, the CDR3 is TGTGCCAGCAGTTCCCCGGGGACAGGGACCTACGAGCAGTACTTC. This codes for CASSSPGTGTYEQYF.

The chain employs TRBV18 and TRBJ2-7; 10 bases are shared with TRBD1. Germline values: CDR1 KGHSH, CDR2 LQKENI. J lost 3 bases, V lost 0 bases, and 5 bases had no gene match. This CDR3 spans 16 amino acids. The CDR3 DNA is TGTGCCAGCTCACCACCTGGGACAGGGGAAAACTACGAGCAGTACTTC. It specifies CASSPPGTGENYEQYF.

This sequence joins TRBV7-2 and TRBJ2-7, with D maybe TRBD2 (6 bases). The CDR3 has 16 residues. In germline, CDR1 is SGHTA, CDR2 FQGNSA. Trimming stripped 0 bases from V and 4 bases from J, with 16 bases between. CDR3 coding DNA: TGTGCCAGCAGCTTAGCGGGTAGGACGGCGGGGTACGAGCAGTACTTC. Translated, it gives CASSLAGRTAGYEQYF.

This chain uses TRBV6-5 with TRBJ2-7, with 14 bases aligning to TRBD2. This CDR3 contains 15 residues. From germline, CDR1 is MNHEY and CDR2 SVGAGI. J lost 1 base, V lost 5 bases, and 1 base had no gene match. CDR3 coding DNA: TGTGCCAGCAGTCGGACTAGCGGGAGGTCCTACGAGCAGTACTTC. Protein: CASSRTSGRSYEQYF.

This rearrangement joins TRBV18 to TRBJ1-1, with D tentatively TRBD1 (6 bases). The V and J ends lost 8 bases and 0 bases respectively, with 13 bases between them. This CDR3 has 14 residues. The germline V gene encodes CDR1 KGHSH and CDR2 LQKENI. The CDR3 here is CASKFTGMNTEAFF. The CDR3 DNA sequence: TGTGCCAGCAAATTTACAGGGATGAACACTGAAGCTTTCTTT.

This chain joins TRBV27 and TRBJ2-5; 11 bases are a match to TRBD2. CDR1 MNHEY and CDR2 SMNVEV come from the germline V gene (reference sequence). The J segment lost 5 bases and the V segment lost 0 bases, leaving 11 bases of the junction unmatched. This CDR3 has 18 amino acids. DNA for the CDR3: TGTGCCAGCAGTTTATCTCGACCTACTAGCGGGGGCGAGGAGACCCAGTACTTC. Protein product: CASSLSRPTSGGEETQYF.

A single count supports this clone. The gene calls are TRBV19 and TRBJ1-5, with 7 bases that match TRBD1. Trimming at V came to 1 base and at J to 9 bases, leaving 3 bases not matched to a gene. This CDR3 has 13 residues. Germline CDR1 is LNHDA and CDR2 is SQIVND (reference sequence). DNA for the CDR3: TGTGCCAGTAGTATAGGGGCAGGGGGGCCCCAGCATTTT. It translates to CASSIGAGGPQHF.

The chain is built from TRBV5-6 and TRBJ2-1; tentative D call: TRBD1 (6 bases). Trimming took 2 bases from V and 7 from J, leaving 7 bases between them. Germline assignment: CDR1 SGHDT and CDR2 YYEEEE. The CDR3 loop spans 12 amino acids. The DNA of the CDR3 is TGTGCCAGCAGCTTTACAGGGAATGAGCAGTTCTTC. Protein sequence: CASSFTGNEQFF.

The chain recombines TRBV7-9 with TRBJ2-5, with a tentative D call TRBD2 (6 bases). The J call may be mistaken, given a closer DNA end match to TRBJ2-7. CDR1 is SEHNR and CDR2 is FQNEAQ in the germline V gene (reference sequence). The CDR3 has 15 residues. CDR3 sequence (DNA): TGTGCCAGCAGCTTAGCAGTCGGTCAGGGAGGCGAGCAGTACTTC. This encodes CASSLAVGQGGEQYF.

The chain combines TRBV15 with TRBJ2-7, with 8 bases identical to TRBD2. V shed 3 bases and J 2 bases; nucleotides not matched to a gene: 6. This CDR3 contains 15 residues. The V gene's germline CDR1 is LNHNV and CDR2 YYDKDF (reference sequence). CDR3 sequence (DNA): TGTGCCACCAGCAGCTATAGCGGGGCCCCCTACGAGCAGTACTTC. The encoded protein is CATSSYSGAPYEQYF.